A selection of T cell receptor beta chains follows, all from one sample in a study of T-cell memory formation after mild COVID-19. TCRdb independently ran MiXCR on the 5' RACE reads; one entry per CDR3 protein. The repertoire has hundreds of thousands of distinct CDR3 sequences, around 21% of them found once; the top ten carry around 12%. The sequenced material came from PBMCs or a T cell subset sorted from them (not recorded which). The receptors derive from an adult woman who had mild COVID-19 (a few samples of this study predate the infection). Cell type and time point are not known. The CDR3 runs from the conserved cysteine through the conserved F or W.

TRBV2	CASSLGARGNTIYF
TRBV29-1	CSTTDTDYGYTF
TRBV7-2	CASSLGELTVQETQYF
TRBV23-1	CASSSGGGNNEQFF
TRBV11-2	CASSKDRNQPQHF
TRBV28	CASSLGTRNTIYF
TRBV29-1	CSVEDLESGELFF
TRBV3-2	CASSHARASGYNEQFF
TRBV5-4	CASSPQGARNEQFF
TRBV18	CASSPPLPDRVGHEQFF
TRBV12-3/TRBV12-4	CASSPRTSRGSDEQFF
TRBV19	CASSIDDSLNEKLFF
TRBV2	CASSAGHLASNQPQHF
TRBV7-2	CASSLAPHYNEQFF
TRBV4-3	CASSQVNTGINQPQHF
TRBV5-6	CASSLGLATTYEQYF
TRBV18	CASSPSGVRVGLNTEAFF
TRBV5-6	CASSPTEGPDEQYF
TRBV13	CASSFPLGNEQFF
TRBV9	CASSVAGGQPQHF
TRBV5-1	CASSSTAGAPDTQYF
TRBV5-1	CASSNQGNTEAFF
TRBV29-1	CSVETGSYEQYF
TRBV2	CASSEWTNPTDTQYF
TRBV15	CATSTELAGAANTGELFF
TRBV7-9	CASSLAGGALASQYF
TRBV20-1	CSASFRGPDTGELFF
TRBV4-2	CASSHPGRGARTDTQYF
TRBV2	CASSGRGVYEQYF
TRBV18	CATNRTGLWGETQYF
TRBV5-1	CASSQLTAYYEQYF
TRBV12-3/TRBV12-4	CASSLADPSYEQYF
TRBV7-9	CASSSLGDSGTEAFF
TRBV10-3	CAISEPTGDTEAFF
TRBV4-1	CASSQGPSRGPSGSYEQYF
TRBV3-1	CASSLRLAGGTSTDTQYF
TRBV2	CASNETPVGPQYF
TRBV24-1	CATSDSPDRTEAFF
TRBV12-3/TRBV12-4	CASSLPRGVDPNSPLHF